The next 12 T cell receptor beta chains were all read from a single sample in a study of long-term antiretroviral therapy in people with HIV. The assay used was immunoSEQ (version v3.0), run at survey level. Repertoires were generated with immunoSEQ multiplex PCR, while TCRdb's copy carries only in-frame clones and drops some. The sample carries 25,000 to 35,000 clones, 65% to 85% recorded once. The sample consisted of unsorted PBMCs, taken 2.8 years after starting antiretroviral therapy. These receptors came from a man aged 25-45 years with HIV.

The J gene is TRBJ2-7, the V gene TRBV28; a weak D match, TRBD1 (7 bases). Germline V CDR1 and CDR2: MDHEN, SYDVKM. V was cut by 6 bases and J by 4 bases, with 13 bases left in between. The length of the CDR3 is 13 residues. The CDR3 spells CASSWPGGYEQYF. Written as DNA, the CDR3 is TGTGCCAGCAGCTGGCCAGGGGGGTACGAGCAGTACTTC.

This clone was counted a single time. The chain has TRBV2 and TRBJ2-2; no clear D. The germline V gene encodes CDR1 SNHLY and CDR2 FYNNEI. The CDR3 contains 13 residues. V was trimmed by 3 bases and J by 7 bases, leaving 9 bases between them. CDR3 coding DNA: TGTGCCAGCAGTGAGGACGCCTACGGGGAGCTGTTTTTT. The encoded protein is CASSEDAYGELFF. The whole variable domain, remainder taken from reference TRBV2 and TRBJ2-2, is EPEVTQTPSHQVTQMGQEVILRCVPISNHLYFYWYRQILGQKVEFLVSFYNNEISEKSEIFDDQFSVERPDGSNFTLKIRSTKLEDSAMYFCASSEDAYGELFFGEGSRLTVL.

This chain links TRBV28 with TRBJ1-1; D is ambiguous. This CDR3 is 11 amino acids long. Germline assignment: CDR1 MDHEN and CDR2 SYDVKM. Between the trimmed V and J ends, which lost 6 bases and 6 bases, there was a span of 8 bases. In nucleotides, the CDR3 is TGTGCCAGCAGAGGAAAACCTGAAGCTTTCTTT. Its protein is CASRGKPEAFF.

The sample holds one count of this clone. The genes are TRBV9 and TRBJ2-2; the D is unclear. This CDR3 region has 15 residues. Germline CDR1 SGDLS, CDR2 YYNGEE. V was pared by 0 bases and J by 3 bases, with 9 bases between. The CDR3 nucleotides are TGTGCCAGCAGCGTAGGCTTCTTGGACACCGGGGAGCTGTTTTTT. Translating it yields CASSVGFLDTGELFF.

Here the CDR3 DNA reads TGTGCCAGCAGCCTCCGTGACAGGGAAACTAACTATGGCTACACCTTC. It codes for CASSLRDRETNYGYTF. The chain couples TRBV5-8 to TRBJ1-2; 7 nucleotides match TRBD1. CDR1 and CDR2 (germline): SGHTS, YDEGEE. CDR3 length equals 16 residues. V gave up 4 bases and J gave up 0 bases; unmatched junction bases: 9.

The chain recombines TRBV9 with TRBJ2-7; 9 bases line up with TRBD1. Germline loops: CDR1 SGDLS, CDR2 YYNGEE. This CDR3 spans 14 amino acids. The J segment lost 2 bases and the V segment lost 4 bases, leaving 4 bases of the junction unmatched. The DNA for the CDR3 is TGTGCCAGCAGCCCGGGACAGGGCCCCTACGAGCAGTACTTC. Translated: CASSPGQGPYEQYF.

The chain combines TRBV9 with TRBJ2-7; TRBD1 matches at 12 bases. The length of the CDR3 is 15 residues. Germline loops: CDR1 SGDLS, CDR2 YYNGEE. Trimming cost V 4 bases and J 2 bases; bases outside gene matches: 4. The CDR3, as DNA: TGTGCCAGCAGCATTGGGACAGGGGGCCCCTACGAGCAGTACTTC. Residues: CASSIGTGGPYEQYF.

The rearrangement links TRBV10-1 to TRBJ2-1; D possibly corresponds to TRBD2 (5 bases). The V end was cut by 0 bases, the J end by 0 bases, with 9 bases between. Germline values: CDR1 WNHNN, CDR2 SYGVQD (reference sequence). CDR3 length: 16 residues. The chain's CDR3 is CASSESSGTSYNEQFF. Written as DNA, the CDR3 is TGCGCCAGCAGTGAGTCGTCGGGAACCTCCTACAATGAGCAGTTCTTC.

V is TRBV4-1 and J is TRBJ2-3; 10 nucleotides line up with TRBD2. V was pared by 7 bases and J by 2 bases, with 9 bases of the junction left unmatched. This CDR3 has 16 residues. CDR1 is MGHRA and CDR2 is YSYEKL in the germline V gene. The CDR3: CASTTSSGGHTDTQYF. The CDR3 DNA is TGCGCCAGCACCACATCTAGCGGGGGCCACACAGATACGCAGTATTTT.

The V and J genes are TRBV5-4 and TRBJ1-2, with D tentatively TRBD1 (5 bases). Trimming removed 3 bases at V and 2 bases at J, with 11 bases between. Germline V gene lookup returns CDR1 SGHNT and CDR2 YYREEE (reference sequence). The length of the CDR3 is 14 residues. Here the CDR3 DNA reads TGTGCCAGCAGCTGGGGGGACCAAAACTATGGCTACACCTTC. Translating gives CASSWGDQNYGYTF. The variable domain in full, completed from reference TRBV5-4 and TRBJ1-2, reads ETGVTQSPTHLIKTRGQQVTLRCSSQSGHNTVSWYQQALGQGPQFIFQYYREEENGRGNFPPRFSGLQFPNYSSELNVNALELDDSALYLCASSWGDQNYGYTFGSGTRLTVV.

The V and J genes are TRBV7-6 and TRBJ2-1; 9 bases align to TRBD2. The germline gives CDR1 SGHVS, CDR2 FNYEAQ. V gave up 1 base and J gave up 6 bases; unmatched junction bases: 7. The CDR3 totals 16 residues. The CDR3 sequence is CASSLEGLAGRNEQFF. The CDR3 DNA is TGTGCCAGCAGCTTAGAGGGTCTAGCGGGACGCAATGAGCAGTTCTTC.

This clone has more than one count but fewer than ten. CDR3 in amino acids: CASSEGTGRNYGYTF. The DNA of the CDR3 is TGTGCCAGCAGCGAGGGGACAGGGCGTAACTATGGCTACACCTTC. The rearrangement links TRBV6-1 to TRBJ1-2, with 9 nucleotides matching TRBD1. The CDR3 runs to 15 residues. V gave up 6 bases and J gave up 1 base; unmatched junction bases: 6. CDR1 is MNHNS, CDR2 SASEGT, per germline.